The sequence of this T cell receptor beta chain was determined in a study of post-analysis software for immune sequencing data. Overall study: Relapsing-remitting, secondary progressive and progressive-relapsing forms made up the multiple sclerosis disease courses. Study-level results: By F measure, samples from a shared preparation batch strongly co-clustered.

This clonotype showed up just a few times. What it binds is not known. Carried by the TCR beta cDNA libraries were unique molecular identifiers. Input of about 1 to 11 million T cells yielded 400,000 to 550,000 cDNA molecules. MiXCR, run by TCRdb on the PCR reads, gives a single entry per CDR3 protein. Of around 500,000 distinct CDR3 sequences in the sample, roughly 34% were seen once. This TCR was recovered from a girl aged 2-17 years with multiple sclerosis. Sequencing was done on a sample of blood.

This chain's CDR3 is CASSLSGGSNTGELFF. DNA of the CDR3: TGTGCCAGCAGCTTAAGTGGGGGCTCTAACACCGGGGAGCTGTTTTTT. The J gene is TRBJ2-2, the V gene TRBV11-2; a weak D match, TRBD1 (6 bases). CDR1 and CDR2 (germline): SGHAT, FQNNGV. The CDR3 sequence is 16 residues long. Trimming pared 2 bases from V and 2 bases from J, leaving 12 bases between. Filled out from reference TRBV11-2 and TRBJ2-2, the complete variable domain reads EAGVAQSPRYKIIEKRQSVAFWCNPISGHATLYWYQQILGQGPKLLIQFQNNGVVDDSQLPKDRFSAERLKGVDSTLKIQPAKLEDSAVYLCASSLSGGSNTGELFFGEGSRLTVL.